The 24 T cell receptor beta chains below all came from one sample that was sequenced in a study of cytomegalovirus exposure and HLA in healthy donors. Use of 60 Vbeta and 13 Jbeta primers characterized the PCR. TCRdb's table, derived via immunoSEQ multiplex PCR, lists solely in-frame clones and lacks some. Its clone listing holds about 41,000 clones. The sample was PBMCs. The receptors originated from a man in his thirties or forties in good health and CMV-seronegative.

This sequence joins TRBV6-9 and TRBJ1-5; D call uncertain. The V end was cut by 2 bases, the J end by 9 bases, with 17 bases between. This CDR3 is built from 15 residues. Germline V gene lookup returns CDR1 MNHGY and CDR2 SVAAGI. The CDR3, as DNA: TGTGCCAGCAGTTATAAAAGTGTGCTAAATGTGCCCCAGCATTTT. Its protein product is CASSYKSVLNVPQHF.

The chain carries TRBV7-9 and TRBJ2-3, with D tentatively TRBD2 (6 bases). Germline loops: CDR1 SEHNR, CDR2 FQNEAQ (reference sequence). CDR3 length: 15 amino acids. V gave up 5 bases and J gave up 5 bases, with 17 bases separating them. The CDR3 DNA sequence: TGTGCCAGCAGCCCCCTGGGGGGTCAAGTAGATACGCAGTATTTT. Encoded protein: CASSPLGGQVDTQYF.

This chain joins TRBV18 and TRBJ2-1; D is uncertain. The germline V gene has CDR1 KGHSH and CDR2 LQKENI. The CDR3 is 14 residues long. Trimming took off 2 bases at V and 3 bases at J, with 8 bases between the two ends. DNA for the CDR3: TGTGCCAGCTCACCAGCTATAAACTACAATGAGCAGTTCTTC. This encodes CASSPAINYNEQFF.

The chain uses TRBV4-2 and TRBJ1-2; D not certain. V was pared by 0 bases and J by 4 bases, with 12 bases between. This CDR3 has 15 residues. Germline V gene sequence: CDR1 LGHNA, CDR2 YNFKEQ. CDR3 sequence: CASSQETGISYGYTF. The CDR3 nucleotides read TGTGCCAGCAGCCAAGAAACGGGGATTAGCTATGGCTACACCTTC.

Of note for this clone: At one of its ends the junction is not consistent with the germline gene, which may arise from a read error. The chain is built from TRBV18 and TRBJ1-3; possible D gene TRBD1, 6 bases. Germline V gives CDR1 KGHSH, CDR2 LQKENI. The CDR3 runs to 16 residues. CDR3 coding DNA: TGTGCCAGCGCACCCGGGGGGCTCAACTCTGGAAACACCATATATTTT. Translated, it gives CASAPGGLNSGNTIYF. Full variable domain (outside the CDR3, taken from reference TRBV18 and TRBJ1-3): NAGVMQNPRHLVRRRGQEARLRCSPMKGHSHVYWYRQLPEEGLKFMVYLQKENIIDESGMPKERFSAEFPKEGPSILRIQQVVRGDSAAYFCASAPGGLNSGNTIYFGEGSWLTVV.

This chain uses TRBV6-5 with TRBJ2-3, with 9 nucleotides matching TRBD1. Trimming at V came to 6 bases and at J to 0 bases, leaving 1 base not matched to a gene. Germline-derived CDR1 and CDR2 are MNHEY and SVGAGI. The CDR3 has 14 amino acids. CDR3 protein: CASRQGASTDTQYF. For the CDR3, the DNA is TGTGCCAGCAGACAGGGGGCCAGCACAGATACGCAGTATTTT.

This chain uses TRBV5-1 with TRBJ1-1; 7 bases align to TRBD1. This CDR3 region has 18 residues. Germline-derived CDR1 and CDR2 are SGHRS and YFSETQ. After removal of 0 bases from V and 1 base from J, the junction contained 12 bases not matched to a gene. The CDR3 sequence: CASSLVFQGVMKNTEAFF. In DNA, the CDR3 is TGCGCCAGCAGCTTGGTCTTTCAGGGGGTGATGAAGAACACTGAAGCTTTCTTT.

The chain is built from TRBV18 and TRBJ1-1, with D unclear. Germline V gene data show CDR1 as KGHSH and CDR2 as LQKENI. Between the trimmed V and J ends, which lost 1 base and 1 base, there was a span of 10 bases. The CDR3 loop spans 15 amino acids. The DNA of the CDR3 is TGTGCCAGCTCACCACAAAGAGGGAGGAACACTGAAGCTTTCTTT. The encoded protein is CASSPQRGRNTEAFF.

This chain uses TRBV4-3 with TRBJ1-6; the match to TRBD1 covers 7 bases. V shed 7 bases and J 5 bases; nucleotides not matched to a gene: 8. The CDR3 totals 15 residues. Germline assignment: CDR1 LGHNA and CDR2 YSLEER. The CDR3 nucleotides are TGCGCCAGCAAAACCGACAGGGCAGATAATTCACCCCTCCACTTT. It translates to CASKTDRADNSPLHF.

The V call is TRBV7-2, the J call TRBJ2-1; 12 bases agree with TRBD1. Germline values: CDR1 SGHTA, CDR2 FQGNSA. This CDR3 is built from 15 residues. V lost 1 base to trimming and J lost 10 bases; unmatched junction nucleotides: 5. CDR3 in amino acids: CASSLEGQGAGEQFF. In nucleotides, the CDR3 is TGTGCCAGCAGCTTAGAGGGACAGGGGGCTGGAGAGCAGTTCTTC.

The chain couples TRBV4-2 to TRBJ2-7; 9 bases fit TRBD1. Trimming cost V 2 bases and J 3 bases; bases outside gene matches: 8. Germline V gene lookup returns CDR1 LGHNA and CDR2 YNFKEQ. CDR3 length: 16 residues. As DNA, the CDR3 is TGTGCCAGCAGCCAAACTACCGGGACAGGGTACTACGAGCAGTACTTC. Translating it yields CASSQTTGTGYYEQYF.

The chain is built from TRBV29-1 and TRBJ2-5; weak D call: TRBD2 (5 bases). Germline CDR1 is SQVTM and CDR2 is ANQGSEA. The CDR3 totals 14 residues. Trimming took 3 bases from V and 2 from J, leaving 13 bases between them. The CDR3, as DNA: TGCAGCGTTGATGCCAGCGGCGTTCAAGAGACCCAGTACTTC. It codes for CSVDASGVQETQYF. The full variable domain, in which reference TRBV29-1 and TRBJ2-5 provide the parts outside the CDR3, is SAVISQKPSRDICQRGTSLTIQCQVDSQVTMMFWYRQQPGQSLTLIATANQGSEATYESGFVIDKFPISRPNLTFSTLTVSNMSPEDSSIYLCSVDASGVQETQYFGPGTRLLVL.

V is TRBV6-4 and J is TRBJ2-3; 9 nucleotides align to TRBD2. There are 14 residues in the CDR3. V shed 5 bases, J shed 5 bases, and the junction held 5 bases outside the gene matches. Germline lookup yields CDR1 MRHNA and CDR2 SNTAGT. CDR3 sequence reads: CASSQAGGRDTQYF. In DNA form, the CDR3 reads TGTGCCAGCAGTCAAGCGGGAGGACGAGATACGCAGTATTTT.

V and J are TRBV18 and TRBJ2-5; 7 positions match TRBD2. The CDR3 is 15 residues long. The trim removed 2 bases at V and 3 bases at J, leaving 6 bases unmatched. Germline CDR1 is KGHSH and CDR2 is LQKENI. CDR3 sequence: CASSPREGSEETQYF. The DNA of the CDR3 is TGTGCCAGCTCACCAAGGGAGGGTTCCGAAGAGACCCAGTACTTC.

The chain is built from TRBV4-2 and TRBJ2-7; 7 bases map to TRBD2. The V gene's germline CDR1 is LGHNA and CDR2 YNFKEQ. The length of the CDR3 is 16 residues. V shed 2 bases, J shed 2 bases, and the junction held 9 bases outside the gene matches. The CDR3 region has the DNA TGTGCCAGCAGCCAACCCTCTTCGGGAGGCGCCTACGAGCAGTACTTC. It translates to CASSQPSSGGAYEQYF.

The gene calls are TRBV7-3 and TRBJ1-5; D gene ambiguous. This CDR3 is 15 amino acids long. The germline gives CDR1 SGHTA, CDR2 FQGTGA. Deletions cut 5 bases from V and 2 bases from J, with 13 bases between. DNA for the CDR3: TGTGCCAGCAGCGACAACCGGGGTGGCAATCAGCCCCAGCATTTT. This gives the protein CASSDNRGGNQPQHF.

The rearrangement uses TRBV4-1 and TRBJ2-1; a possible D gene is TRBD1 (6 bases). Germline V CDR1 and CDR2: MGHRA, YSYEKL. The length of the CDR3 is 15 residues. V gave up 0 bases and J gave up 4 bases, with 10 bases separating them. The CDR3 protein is CASSQEAGQYNEQFF. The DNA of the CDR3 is TGCGCCAGCAGCCAAGAAGCCGGACAGTACAATGAGCAGTTCTTC.

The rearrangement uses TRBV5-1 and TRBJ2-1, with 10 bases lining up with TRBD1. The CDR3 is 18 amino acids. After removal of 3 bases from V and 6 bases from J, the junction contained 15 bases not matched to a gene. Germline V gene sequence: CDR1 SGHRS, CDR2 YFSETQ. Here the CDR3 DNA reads TGCGCCAGCAGCTGGGCCAGGGGGGCGGGACAGGGGCCCAATGAGCAGTTCTTC. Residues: CASSWARGAGQGPNEQFF.

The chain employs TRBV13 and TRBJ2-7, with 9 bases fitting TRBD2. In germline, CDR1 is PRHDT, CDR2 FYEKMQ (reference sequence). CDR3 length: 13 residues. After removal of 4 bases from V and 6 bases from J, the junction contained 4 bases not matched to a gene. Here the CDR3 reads CASSSGLALEQYF. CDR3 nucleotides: TGTGCCAGCAGCTCGGGACTAGCTCTCGAGCAGTACTTC.

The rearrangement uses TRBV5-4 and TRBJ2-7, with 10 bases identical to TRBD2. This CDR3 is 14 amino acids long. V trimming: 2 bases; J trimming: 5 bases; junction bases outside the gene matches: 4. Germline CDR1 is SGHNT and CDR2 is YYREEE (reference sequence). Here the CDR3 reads CASSLKGLANEQYF. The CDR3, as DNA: TGTGCCAGCAGCTTAAAGGGACTAGCGAACGAGCAGTACTTC.

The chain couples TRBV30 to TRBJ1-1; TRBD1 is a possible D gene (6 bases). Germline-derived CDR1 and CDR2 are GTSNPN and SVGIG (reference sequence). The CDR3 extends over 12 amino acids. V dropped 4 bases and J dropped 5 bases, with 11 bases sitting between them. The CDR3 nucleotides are TGTGCCTGGACGGGGGGCTGGACTGAAGCTTTCTTT. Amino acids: CAWTGGWTEAFF.

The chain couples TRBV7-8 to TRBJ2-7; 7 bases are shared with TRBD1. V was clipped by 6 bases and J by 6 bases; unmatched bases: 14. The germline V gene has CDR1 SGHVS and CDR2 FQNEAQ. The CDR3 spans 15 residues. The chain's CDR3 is CASRSTRDSLLEQYF. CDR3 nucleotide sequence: TGTGCCAGCAGGTCAACCCGGGACAGCCTCCTCGAGCAGTACTTC.

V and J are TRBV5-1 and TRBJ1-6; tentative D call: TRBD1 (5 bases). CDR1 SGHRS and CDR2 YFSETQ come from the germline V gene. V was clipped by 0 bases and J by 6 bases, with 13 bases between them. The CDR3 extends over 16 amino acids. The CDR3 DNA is TGCGCCAGCAGCTTGGGTTGGGGCACGATTAATTCACCCCTCCACTTT. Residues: CASSLGWGTINSPLHF.

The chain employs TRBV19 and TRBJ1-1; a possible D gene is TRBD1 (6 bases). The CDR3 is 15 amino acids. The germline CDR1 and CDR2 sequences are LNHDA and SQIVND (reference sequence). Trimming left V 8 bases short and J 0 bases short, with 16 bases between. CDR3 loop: CASGRTDTLNTEAFF. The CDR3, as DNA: TGTGCCAGTGGGCGGACAGATACGTTGAACACTGAAGCTTTCTTT. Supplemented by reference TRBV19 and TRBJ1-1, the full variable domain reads DGGITQSPKYLFRKEGQNVTLSCEQNLNHDAMYWYRQDPGQGLRLIYYSQIVNDFQKGDIAEGYSVSREKKESFPLTVTSAQKNPTAFYLCASGRTDTLNTEAFFGQGTRLTVV.